A single sample gave rise to the 16 T cell receptor beta chains below, sequenced in a study of blood T cell repertoires in COVID-19. This table comes from immunoSEQ multiplex PCR, and its TCRdb copy is limited to in-frame clones, with some not included. The sample records about 260,000 clones, approximately 82% being singletons. The material sequenced was peripheral blood. These TCRs come from a man in his sixties who had recovered from COVID-19.

This chain joins TRBV19 and TRBJ1-5; no clear D. The ends were cut back, 8 bases at V and 2 bases at J, with 25 bases in the middle. Germline values: CDR1 LNHDA, CDR2 SQIVND (reference sequence). CDR3 size: 18 residues. CDR3 amino acids: CASYPGSLGPQRNQPQHF. CDR3 nucleotides: TGTGCCAGTTATCCCGGGTCTCTCGGCCCCCAACGCAATCAGCCCCAGCATTTT. Variable domain in full (rest from reference TRBV19 and TRBJ1-5): DGGITQSPKYLFRKEGQNVTLSCEQNLNHDAMYWYRQDPGQGLRLIYYSQIVNDFQKGDIAEGYSVSREKKESFPLTVTSAQKNPTAFYLCASYPGSLGPQRNQPQHFGDGTRLSIL.

CDR3 in amino acids: CASSPDWTYNEQFF. The CDR3 nucleotides are TGCGCCAGCAGCCCGGACTGGACTTACAATGAGCAGTTCTTC. The V and J genes are TRBV5-1 and TRBJ2-1; TRBD2 is a possible D gene (5 bases). V was cut by 4 bases and J by 4 bases, with 12 bases left in between. CDR3 size: 14 residues. Germline V CDR1 and CDR2: SGHRS, YFSETQ.

The rearrangement uses TRBV7-9 and TRBJ2-7; no reliable D call. V shed 1 base and J shed 0 bases, with 4 bases lying between them. The CDR3 contains 13 residues. Per germline, CDR1 SEHNR and CDR2 FQNEAQ (reference sequence). For the CDR3, the DNA is TGTGCCAGCAGCTTAGACAGCTCCTACGAGCAGTACTTC. Its translation: CASSLDSSYEQYF.

This chain uses TRBV7-3 with TRBJ2-1, with 9 bases aligning to TRBD1. Germline V gives CDR1 SGHTA, CDR2 FQGTGA. Trimming at V came to 5 bases and at J to 6 bases, leaving 8 bases not matched to a gene. This CDR3 region has 15 residues. The CDR3 sequence is CASSQTGGEFNEQFF. CDR3 DNA: TGTGCCAGCAGCCAGACAGGGGGGGAATTCAATGAGCAGTTCTTC.

This chain joins TRBV5-4 and TRBJ2-7, with D perhaps TRBD1 (6 bases). V lost 4 bases, J lost 3 bases, and 11 bases lay in between. The CDR3 consists of 13 residues. Germline CDR1 and CDR2: SGHNT and YYREEE (reference sequence). Here the CDR3 DNA reads TGTGCCAGCAGCGAGGACAGTTTCTACGAGCAGTACTTC. Translating it yields CASSEDSFYEQYF.

In regard to this clone: Other DNA variants within this sample encode the same CDR3. The chain combines TRBV19 with TRBJ2-5; 8 bases line up with TRBD1. The CDR3 loop spans 14 amino acids. Germline assignment: CDR1 LNHDA and CDR2 SQIVND (reference sequence). The ends lost 3 bases at V and 2 bases at J; junction bases unmatched: 2. The CDR3 here is CASSIGQGQETQYF. Written as DNA, the CDR3 is TGTGCCAGTAGTATCGGACAGGGACAAGAGACCCAGTACTTC.

CDR3 sequence (DNA): TGTGCCTCAGTGGGGGGAGAGACCCAGTACTTC. It translates to CASVGGETQYF. This chain connects TRBV19 to TRBJ2-5, with D possibly matching TRBD2 (6 bases). CDR3 length: 11 residues. V gave up 11 bases and J gave up 4 bases, with 11 bases separating them. Looked up from germline, CDR1 is LNHDA and CDR2 is SQIVND (reference sequence).

CDR3 sequence (DNA): TGCGCCAGCAGCCTCACGCCGGGGGGGTATCATGAGCAGTTCTTC. It specifies CASSLTPGGYHEQFF. The genes are TRBV5-1 and TRBJ2-1; 8 bases are shared with TRBD2. V gave up 4 bases and J gave up 8 bases; unmatched junction bases: 11. The CDR3 is 15 residues long. Germline V gene lookup returns CDR1 SGHRS and CDR2 YFSETQ.

The V call is TRBV3-1 (or the pseudogene TRBV3-2), the J call TRBJ2-2; maybe TRBD1 (6 bases). Between the trimmed V and J ends, which lost 3 bases and 4 bases, there was a span of 18 bases. CDR3 length: 17 residues. Germline V gene data show CDR1 as LGHDT and CDR2 as YNNKEL (reference sequence). The CDR3 loop reads CASSHSDRLLFTGELFF. The CDR3, as DNA: TGTGCCAGCAGCCACTCCGACAGGTTACTATTCACCGGGGAGCTGTTTTTT.

This clone was counted a few times. The gene calls are TRBV28 and TRBJ2-7, with 7 bases matching TRBD1. The CDR3 is 16 residues long. Germline V lookup: CDR1 MDHEN, CDR2 SYDVKM. J gave up 0 bases and V 4 bases, and 9 bases lay outside the gene matches. The CDR3 sequence is CASSSTRQGPSYEQYF. For the CDR3, the DNA is TGTGCCAGCAGTTCCACCCGACAGGGTCCCTCCTACGAGCAGTACTTC.

This clone was counted a few times. The CDR3 coding sequence is TGCGCCAGCACGGAGGCGGGGAGCTCTGGAAACACCATATATTTT. Amino acid sequence: CASTEAGSSGNTIYF. V gene TRBV5-1 combines with J gene TRBJ1-3; D gene uncertain. The CDR3 covers 15 residues. V shed 6 bases and J shed 0 bases, with 13 bases lying between them. Germline V lookup: CDR1 SGHRS, CDR2 YFSETQ.

The chain uses TRBV18 and TRBJ1-6; unclear D gene. Trimming took off 6 bases at V and 6 bases at J, with 6 bases between the two ends. This CDR3 is built from 12 residues. Germline lookup yields CDR1 KGHSH and CDR2 LQKENI. CDR3 in amino acids: CASSTGNSPLHF. CDR3 in DNA: TGTGCCAGCTCTACTGGTAATTCACCCCTCCACTTT.

In this sample, this clone turned up once. The rearrangement joins TRBV27 to TRBJ2-5; 11 nucleotides align to TRBD2. CDR3 length equals 15 residues. The trim removed 8 bases at V and 5 bases at J, leaving 10 bases unmatched. The V gene's germline CDR1 is MNHEY and CDR2 SMNVEV (reference sequence). The CDR3 sequence is CASRILAGGRETQYF. Here the CDR3 DNA reads TGTGCCAGCCGAATTCTAGCGGGAGGTCGGGAGACCCAGTACTTC.

The CDR3 sequence: CASSTDRNRDSPLHF. The CDR3 coding sequence is TGTGCCAGCAGCACCGACAGGAACCGTGATTCACCCCTCCACTTT. This chain connects TRBV7-2 to TRBJ1-6, with D possibly matching TRBD1 (6 bases). V lost 5 bases and J 8 bases, leaving 16 bases between the germline ends. CDR3 size: 15 residues. In germline, CDR1 is SGHTA, CDR2 FQGNSA.

V is TRBV30 and J is TRBJ2-2; a possible D gene is TRBD2 (5 bases). Per germline, CDR1 GTSNPN and CDR2 SVGIG (reference sequence). V was cut by 0 bases and J by 4 bases, with 12 bases left in between. The CDR3 is made up of 15 amino acids. CDR3 sequence reads: CAWSVRGLGTGELFF. The CDR3, as DNA: TGTGCCTGGAGTGTACGAGGGTTGGGCACCGGGGAGCTGTTTTTT.

The chain is built from TRBV6-5 and TRBJ1-3, with D possibly being TRBD1 (5 bases). Germline CDR1 MNHEY, CDR2 SVGAGI. Trimming pared 5 bases from V and 4 bases from J, leaving 15 bases between. The CDR3 is made up of 15 amino acids. In DNA form, the CDR3 reads TGTGCCAGCAGTCCGACCTGGACATCGGGAAACACCATATATTTT. This encodes CASSPTWTSGNTIYF.